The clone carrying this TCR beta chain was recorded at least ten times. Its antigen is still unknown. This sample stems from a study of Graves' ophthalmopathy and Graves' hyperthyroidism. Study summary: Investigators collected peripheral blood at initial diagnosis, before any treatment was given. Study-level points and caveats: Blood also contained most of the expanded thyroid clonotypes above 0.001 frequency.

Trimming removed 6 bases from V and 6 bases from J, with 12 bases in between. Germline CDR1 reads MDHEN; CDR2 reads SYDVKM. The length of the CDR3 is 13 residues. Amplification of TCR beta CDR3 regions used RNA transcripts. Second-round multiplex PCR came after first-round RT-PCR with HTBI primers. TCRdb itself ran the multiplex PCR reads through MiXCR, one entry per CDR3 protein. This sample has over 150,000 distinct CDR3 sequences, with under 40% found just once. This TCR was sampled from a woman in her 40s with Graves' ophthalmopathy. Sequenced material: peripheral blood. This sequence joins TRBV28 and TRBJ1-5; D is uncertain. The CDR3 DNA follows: TGTGCCAGCAGGGACCGGTCGTTTCAGCCCCAGCATTTT. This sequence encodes CASRDRSFQPQHF.